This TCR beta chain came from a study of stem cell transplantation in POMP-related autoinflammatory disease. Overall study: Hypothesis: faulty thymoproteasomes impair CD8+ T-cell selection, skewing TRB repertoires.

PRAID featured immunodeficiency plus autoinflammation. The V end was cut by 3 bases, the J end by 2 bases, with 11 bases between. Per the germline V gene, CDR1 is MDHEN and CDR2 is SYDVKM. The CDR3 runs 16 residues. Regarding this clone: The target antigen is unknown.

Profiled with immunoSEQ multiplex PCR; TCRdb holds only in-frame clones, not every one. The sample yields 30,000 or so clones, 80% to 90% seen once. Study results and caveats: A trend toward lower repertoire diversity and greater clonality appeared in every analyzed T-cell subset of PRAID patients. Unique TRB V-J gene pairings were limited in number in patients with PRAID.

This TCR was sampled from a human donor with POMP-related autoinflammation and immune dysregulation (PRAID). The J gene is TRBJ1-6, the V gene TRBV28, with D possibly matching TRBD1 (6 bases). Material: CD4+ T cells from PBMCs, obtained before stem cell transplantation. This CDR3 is CASSLFRGTYNSPLHF. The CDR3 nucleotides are TGTGCCAGCAGTTTGTTCAGGGGAACCTATAATTCACCCCTCCACTTT.